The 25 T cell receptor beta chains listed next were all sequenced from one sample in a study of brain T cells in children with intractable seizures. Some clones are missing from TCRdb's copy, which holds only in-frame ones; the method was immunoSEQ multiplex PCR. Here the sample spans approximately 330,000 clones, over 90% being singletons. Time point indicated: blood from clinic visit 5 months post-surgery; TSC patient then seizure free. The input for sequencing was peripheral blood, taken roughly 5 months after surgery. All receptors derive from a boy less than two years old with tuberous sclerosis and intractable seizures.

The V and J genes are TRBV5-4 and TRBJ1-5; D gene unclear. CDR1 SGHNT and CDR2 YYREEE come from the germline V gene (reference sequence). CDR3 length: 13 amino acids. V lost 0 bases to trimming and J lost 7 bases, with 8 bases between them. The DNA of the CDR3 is TGTGCCAGCAGCTTGGACTCACGACAGCCCCAGCATTTT. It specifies CASSLDSRQPQHF.

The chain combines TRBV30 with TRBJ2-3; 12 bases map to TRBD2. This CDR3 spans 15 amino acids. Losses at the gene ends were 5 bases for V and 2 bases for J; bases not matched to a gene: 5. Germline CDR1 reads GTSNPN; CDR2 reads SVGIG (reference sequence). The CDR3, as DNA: TGTGCCTGGTCGGGACTAGCGGGCAACACAGATACGCAGTATTTT. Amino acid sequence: CAWSGLAGNTDTQYF.

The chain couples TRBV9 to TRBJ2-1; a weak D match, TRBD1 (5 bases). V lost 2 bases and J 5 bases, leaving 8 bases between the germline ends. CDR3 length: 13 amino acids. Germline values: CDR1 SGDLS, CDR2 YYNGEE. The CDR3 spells CASSVRANNEQFF. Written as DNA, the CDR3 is TGTGCCAGCAGCGTCAGGGCCAACAATGAGCAGTTCTTC.

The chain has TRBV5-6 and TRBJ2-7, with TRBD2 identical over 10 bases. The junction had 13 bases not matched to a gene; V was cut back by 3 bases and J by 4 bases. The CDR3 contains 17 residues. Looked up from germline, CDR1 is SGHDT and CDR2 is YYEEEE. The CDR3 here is CASSWGWVVAGGYEQYF. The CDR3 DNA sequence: TGTGCCAGCAGCTGGGGGTGGGTAGTAGCGGGAGGATACGAGCAGTACTTC.

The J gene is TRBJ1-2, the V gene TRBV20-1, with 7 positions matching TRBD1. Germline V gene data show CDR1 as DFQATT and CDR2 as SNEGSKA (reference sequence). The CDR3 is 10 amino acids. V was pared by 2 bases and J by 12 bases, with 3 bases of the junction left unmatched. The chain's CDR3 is CSARRGGDTF. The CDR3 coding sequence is TGCAGTGCTAGAAGAGGGGGCGACACCTTC.

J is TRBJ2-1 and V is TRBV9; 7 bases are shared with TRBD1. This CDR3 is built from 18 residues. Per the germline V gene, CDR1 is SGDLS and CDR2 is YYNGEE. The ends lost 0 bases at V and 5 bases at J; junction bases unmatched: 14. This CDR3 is CASSVGNWWDSTNNEQFF. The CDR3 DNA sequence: TGTGCCAGCAGCGTAGGGAATTGGTGGGACAGTACTAACAATGAGCAGTTCTTC.

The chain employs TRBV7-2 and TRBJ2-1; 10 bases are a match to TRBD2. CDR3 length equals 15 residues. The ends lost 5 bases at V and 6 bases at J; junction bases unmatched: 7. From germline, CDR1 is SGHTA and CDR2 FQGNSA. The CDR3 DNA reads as TGTGCCAGCAGCCCAGCGGGAGGGTATAGCAATGAGCAGTTCTTC. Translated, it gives CASSPAGGYSNEQFF.

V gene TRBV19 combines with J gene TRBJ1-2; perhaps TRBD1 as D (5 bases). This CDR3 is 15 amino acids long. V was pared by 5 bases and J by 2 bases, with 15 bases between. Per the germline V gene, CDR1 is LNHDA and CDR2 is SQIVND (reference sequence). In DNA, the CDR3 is TGTGCCAGTAGTGCCGCCCAGGGACCGAACTATGGCTACACCTTC. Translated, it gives CASSAAQGPNYGYTF.

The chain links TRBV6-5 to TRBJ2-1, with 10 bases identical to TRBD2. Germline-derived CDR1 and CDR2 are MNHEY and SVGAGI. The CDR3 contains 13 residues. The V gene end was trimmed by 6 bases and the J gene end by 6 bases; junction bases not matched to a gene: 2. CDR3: CASRVAGGNEQFF. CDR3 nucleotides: TGTGCCAGCAGGGTAGCGGGAGGCAATGAGCAGTTCTTC.

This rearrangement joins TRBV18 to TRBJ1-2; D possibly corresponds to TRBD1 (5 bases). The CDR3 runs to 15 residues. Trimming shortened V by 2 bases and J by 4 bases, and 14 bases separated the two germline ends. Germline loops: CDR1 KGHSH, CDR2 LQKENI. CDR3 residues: CASSPALGVFYGYTF. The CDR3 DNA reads TGTGCCAGCTCACCAGCGTTGGGGGTGTTCTATGGCTACACCTTC.

CDR3 sequence: CASSVDPVAGDDNEQFF. The CDR3 DNA reads as TGTGCCAGCAGCGTAGATCCCGTAGCAGGGGATGACAATGAGCAGTTCTTC. The chain carries TRBV9 and TRBJ2-1, with D possibly being TRBD1 (6 bases). The V end was cut by 0 bases, the J end by 5 bases, with 18 bases between. This CDR3 region has 17 residues. Looked up from germline, CDR1 is SGDLS and CDR2 is YYNGEE.

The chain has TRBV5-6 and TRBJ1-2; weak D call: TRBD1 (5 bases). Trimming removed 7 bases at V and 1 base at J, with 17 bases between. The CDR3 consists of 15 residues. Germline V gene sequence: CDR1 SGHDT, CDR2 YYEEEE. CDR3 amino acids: CASHQGGSVNYGYTF. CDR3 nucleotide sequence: TGTGCCAGCCATCAGGGAGGGTCAGTTAACTATGGCTACACCTTC.

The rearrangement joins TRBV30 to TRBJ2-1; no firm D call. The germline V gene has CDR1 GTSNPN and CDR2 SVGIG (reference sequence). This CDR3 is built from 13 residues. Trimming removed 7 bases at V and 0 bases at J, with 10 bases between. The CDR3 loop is CALGLSSYNEQFF. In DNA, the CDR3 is TGTGCCTTAGGTTTGAGCTCCTACAATGAGCAGTTCTTC.

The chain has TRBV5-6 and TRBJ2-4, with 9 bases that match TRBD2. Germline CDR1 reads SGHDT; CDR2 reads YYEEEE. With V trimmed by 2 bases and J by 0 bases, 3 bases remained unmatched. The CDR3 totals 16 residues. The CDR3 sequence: CASSLGAGGAKNIQYF. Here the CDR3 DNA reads TGTGCCAGCAGCTTAGGAGCGGGAGGAGCCAAAAACATTCAGTACTTC.

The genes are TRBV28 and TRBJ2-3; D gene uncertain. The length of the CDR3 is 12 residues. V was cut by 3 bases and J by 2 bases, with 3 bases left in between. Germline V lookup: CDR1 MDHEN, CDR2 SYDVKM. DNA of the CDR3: TGTGCCAGCAGTTTTTTCACAGATACGCAGTATTTT. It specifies CASSFFTDTQYF.

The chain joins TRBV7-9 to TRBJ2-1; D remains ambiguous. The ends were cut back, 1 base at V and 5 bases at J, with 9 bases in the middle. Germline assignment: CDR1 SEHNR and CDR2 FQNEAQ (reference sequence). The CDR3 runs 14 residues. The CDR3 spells CASSLDWADNEQFF. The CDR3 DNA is TGTGCCAGCAGCTTAGATTGGGCAGACAATGAGCAGTTCTTC.

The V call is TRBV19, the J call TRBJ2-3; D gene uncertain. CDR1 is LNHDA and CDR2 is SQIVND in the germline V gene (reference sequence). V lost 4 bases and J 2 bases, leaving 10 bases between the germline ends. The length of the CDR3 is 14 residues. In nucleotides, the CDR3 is TGTGCCAGTAGTACAATACAGTTCACAGATACGCAGTATTTT. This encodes CASSTIQFTDTQYF.

CDR3: CAGVFSGEEQYF. The CDR3 DNA is TGTGCCGGGGTGTTTTCGGGGGAGGAGCAGTACTTC. The chain employs TRBV28 and TRBJ2-7; D perhaps matches TRBD2 (6 bases). CDR1 is MDHEN, CDR2 SYDVKM, per germline. Trimming removed 11 bases at V and 7 bases at J, with 18 bases between. This CDR3 has 12 residues.

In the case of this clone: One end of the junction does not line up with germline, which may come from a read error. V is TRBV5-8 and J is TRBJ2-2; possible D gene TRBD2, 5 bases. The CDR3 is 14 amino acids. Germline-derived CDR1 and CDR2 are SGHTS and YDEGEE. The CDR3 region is CASSLLGVTWELFF. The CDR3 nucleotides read TGTGCCAGCAGCTTGCTCGGGGTCACCTGGGAGCTGTTTTTT. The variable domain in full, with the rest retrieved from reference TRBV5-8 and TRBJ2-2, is EAGVTQSPTHLIKTRGQQATLRCSPISGHTSVYWYQQALGLGLQFLLWYDEGEERNRGNFPPRFSGRQFPNYSSELNVNALELEDSALYLCASSLLGVTWELFFGEGSRLTVL.

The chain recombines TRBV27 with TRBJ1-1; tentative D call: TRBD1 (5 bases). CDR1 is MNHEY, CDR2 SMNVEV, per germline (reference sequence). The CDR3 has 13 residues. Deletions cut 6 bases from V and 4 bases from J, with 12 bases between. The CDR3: CASRLLGGTEAFF. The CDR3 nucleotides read TGTGCCAGCAGATTGCTCGGGGGCACTGAAGCTTTCTTT.

CDR3 protein: CASSEGRALSGNTIYF. The CDR3 DNA sequence: TGTGCCAGCAGTGAAGGCAGAGCACTCTCTGGAAACACCATATATTTT. The gene calls are TRBV2 and TRBJ1-3; D is ambiguous. CDR1 and CDR2 (germline): SNHLY, FYNNEI. The length of the CDR3 is 16 residues. V lost 1 base and J lost 0, with 10 bases in between.

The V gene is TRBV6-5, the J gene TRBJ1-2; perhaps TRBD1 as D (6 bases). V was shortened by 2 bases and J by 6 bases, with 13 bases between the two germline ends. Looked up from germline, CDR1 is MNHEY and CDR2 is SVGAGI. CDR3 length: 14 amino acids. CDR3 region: CASSYHRAFDGYTF. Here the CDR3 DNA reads TGTGCCAGCAGTTACCACAGGGCGTTCGATGGCTACACCTTC.

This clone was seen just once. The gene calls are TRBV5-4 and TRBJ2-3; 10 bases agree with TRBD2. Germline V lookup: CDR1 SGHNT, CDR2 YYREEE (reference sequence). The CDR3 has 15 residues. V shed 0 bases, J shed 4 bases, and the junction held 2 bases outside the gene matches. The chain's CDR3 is CASSLGTSGPDTQYF. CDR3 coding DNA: TGTGCCAGCAGCTTGGGGACTAGCGGCCCAGATACGCAGTATTTT.

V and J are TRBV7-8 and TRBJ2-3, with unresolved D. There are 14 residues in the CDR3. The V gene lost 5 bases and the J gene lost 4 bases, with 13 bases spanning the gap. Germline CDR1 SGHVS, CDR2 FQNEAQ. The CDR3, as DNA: TGTGCCAGCAGCCGGGCCCCCTGGGCAGATACGCAGTATTTT. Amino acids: CASSRAPWADTQYF.

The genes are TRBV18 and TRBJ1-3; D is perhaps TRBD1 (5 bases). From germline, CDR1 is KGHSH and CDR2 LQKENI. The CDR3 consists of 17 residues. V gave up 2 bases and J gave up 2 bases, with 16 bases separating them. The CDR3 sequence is CASSPFDHGRAGNTIYF. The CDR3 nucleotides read TGTGCCAGCTCACCATTCGATCACGGCAGGGCTGGAAACACCATATATTTT.